The present T cell receptor (beta chain) was sequenced within a study of OX40 agonist ivuxolimab in advanced cancers. Sampled blood was obtained at baseline, cycle 4 day 1, and cycle 7 day 1. Sequenced by immunoSEQ multiplex PCR; TCRdb stores in-frame clones only, minus some. The sample has fewer than 120,000 clones, roughly nine tenths seen once. CDR1 and CDR2 (germline): MNHEY, SVGAGI. The ends lost 2 bases at V and 10 bases at J; junction bases unmatched: 10. The CDR3 is made up of 14 amino acids. The sample consisted of CD4+ or CD8+ T cells sorted from blood, taken in a trial of the OX40 agonist ivuxolimab. This chain connects TRBV6-5 to TRBJ1-1, with TRBD1 identical over 7 bases. The sequence was obtained from an adult with an advanced solid tumor such as melanoma, head and neck, liver or kidney cancer. The CDR3 region is CASSYGAPTGLAFF. Here the CDR3 DNA reads TGTGCCAGCAGTTACGGAGCACCGACAGGGCTAGCTTTCTTT.